This T cell receptor (beta chain) was captured in a study of CD8 T cells in ankylosing spondylitis (TCRdb year 2017). For the study in its entirety: The study set out to find disease-linked TCR variants by profiling T cell receptor beta repertoires in ankylosing spondylitis patients and healthy donors. The full study cohort was made up of about two dozen ankylosing spondylitis patients and about a hundred healthy donors. Peripheral blood samples were taken, and synovial fluid was additionally collected from ankylosing spondylitis patients. Overall study results and their limits: In peripheral blood, the disease-linked clones were found at relatively low frequencies and had a CD8+ phenotype. The disease-linked clones were reported as significantly enriched in matched synovial fluid samples from ankylosing spondylitis patients. Blood from ankylosing spondylitis patients appeared to be characterized by a TCR beta motif made up of under ten highly homologous amino acid variants. Some of the motif variants had been reported before in the synovial fluid and blood of reactive arthritis patients, a finding that suggests common disease-initiation mechanisms.

The sequencing machine was an Illumina HiSeq 2500. TCR beta libraries were prepared by quantitative 5'-RACE with molecular barcodes. Per the original workflow: A new computational method, built on a probabilistic model of VDJ rearrangement, was used to identify disease-linked TCR variants. TCRdb trimmed the raw reads at Q25, called clones with MiXCR and kept productive beta chains. A single entry per CDR3 protein holds the most common genes and DNA from its merged rows. TCRdb assigned the V and J calls; the authors' analysis was not used. Across this sample there are 500,000 or so distinct CDR3 sequences, with approximately 5.3% seen only once. Of the sample, approximately 3.5% falls within the top ten clones. Worth noting for this clonotype: Its antigen is not yet known. Per-base quality was not reported, and no clone a single base away is much larger than it.

Inclusive of the bounding cysteine and phenylalanine, the CDR3 is 14 residues long. Only the CDR3 part of the read is kept: 42 bases, read in frame from the first base. Reading the germline V gene gives CDR1 SGHDT and CDR2 YYEEEE. The V end loses 4 bases and the J end loses 0 bases, and a stretch of 10 bases separates them. Sequenced: blood, either unsorted or a sorted T cell fraction (not recorded which). The rearrangement combines TRBV5-6 with TRBJ1-1; no D gene is confidently identified. The clonotype was recovered from a male donor with ankylosing spondylitis. The DNA sequence is TGTGCCAGCAGCCGCGCGCCCGTGAACACTGAAGCTTTCTTT. It codes for CASSRAPVNTEAFF.